The clone carrying this TCR beta chain was picked up a small number of times. This entry belongs to a study of blood T cell repertoires in COVID-19. The wider study: There were acute and convalescent COVID-19 samples, and they came from the United States, Italy and Spain. PBMCs, B-cell-depleted T cells, or T cells were the source of the cDNA or gDNA that made up the material.

Per the authors' pipeline: Cell counts per sample came from amplifying reference gene primers. The protocol was immunoSEQ multiplex PCR, while the TCRdb copy is restricted to in-frame clones and leaves out a portion. For V, J and clone size, that table is used; D and trimming come from the DNA. The data show 200,000 to 300,000 clones, 80% to 90% seen once. Trimming cost V 3 bases and J 8 bases; bases outside gene matches: 5. The CDR3 has 14 residues. From germline, CDR1 is SEHNR and CDR2 FQNEAQ (reference sequence). The V gene is TRBV7-9, the J gene TRBJ1-4, with 8 bases matching TRBD1. The sample taken for sequencing was peripheral blood. This sequence was found in a man in his thirties or forties with active or convalescent COVID-19. This CDR3 reads CASSFGRGLEKLFF. Here the CDR3 DNA reads TGTGCCAGCAGCTTCGGCAGGGGGCTAGAAAAACTGTTTTTT.